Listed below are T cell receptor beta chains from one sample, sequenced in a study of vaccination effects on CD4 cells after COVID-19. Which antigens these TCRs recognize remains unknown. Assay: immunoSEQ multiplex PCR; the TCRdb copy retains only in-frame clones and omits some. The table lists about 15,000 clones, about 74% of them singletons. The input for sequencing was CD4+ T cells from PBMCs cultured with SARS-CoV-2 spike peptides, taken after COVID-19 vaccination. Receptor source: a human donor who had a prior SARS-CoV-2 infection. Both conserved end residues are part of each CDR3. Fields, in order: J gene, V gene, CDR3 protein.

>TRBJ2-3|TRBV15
CATSRSKGGVRSLDTQYF
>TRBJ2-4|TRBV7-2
CASSLVASSIVSIQYF
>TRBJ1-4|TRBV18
CASSRGGAANEKLFF
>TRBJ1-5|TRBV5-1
CASSLSGNQPQHF
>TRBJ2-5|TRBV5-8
CASSLAGRGFGETQYF
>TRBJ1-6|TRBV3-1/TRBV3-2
CASSLTGGSNSPLHF
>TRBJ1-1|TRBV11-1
CASSLVYGIGTEAFF
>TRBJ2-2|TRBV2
CASRENTGELFF
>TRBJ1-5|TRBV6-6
CASSLQGWGQPQHF
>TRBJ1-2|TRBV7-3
CASSYIRGQGGGYTF
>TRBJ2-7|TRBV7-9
CASSSSGGHEQYF
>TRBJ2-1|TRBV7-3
CASSLRGGVGEQFF
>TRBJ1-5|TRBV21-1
CASSKTRQAGDQPQHF
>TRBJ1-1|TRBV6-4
CASSASLDNTEAFF
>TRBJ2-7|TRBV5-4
CATYSASSYEQYF
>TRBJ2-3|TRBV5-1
CASSTWTSGGAEDTQYF
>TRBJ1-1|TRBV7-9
CASSFMGGNTEAFF
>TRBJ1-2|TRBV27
CASSSFGDSLHYGYTF
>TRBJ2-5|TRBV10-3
CAISGTRGETQYF
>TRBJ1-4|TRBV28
CASSSGATNEKLFF
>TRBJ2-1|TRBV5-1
CASSRRQGDNEQFF
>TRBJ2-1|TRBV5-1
CASSPRAGIYNEQFF
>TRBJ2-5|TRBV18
CASSPQGGGLETQYF
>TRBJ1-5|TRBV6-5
CASSGTANQPQHF